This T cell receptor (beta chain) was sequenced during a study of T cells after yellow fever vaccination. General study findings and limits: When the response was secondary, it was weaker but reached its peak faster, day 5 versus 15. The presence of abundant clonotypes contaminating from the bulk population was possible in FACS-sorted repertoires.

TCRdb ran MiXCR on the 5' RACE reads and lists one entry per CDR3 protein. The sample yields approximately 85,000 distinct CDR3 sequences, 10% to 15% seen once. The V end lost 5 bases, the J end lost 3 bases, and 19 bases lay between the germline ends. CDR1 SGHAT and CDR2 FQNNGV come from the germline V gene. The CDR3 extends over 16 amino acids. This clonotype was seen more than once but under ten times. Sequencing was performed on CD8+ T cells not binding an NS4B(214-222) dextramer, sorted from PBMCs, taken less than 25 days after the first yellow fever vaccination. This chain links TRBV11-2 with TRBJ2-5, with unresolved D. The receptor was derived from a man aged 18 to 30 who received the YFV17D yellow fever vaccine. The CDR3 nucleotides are TGTGCCAGCAGCGCACGCTTCCGAGCGATCAAAGAGACCCAGTACTTC. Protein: CASSARFRAIKETQYF.